This is a list of T cell receptor beta chains from one sample in a study of OX40 agonist ivuxolimab in advanced cancers. Clones were read by immunoSEQ multiplex PCR, and TCRdb kept only the in-frame ones, dropping some. This table has some 80,000 clones, 90% to 95% appearing once. The source material was CD4+ or CD8+ T cells sorted from blood, sampled in a trial of the OX40 agonist ivuxolimab. These TCRs come from an adult with an advanced solid tumor such as melanoma, head and neck, liver or kidney cancer. Each CDR3 is given with its conserved first and last residue. The order of the fields is D gene, CDR3 length, V gene, J gene, clone size, CDR3 protein, CDR3 DNA. A D gene is named only where the DNA matches it firmly. Not all rows give a size; the values are once, few, many and, for expanded clones, a class.

d_call: NA; cdr3_length: 12; v_call: TRBV10-1; j_call: TRBJ2-7; clone_size: NA; cdr3_aa: CASSEMGYEQYF; cdr3_nt: TGCGCCAGCAGTGAGATGGGGTACGAGCAGTACTTC
d_call: NA; cdr3_length: 16; v_call: TRBV6-1; j_call: TRBJ2-7; clone_size: NA; cdr3_aa: CASSDPRRETTYEQYF; cdr3_nt: TGTGCCAGCAGTGATCCTCGGCGGGAAACAACCTACGAGCAGTACTTC
d_call: NA; cdr3_length: 16; v_call: TRBV5-6; j_call: TRBJ2-2; clone_size: NA; cdr3_aa: CASSGGANPDTGELFF; cdr3_nt: TGTGCCAGCAGCGGCGGGGCCAACCCCGACACCGGGGAGCTGTTTTTT
d_call: TRBD1; cdr3_length: 15; v_call: TRBV25-1; j_call: TRBJ2-4; clone_size: NA; cdr3_aa: CASSETGVGKNIQYF; cdr3_nt: TGTGCCAGCAGTGAGACAGGGGTAGGCAAAAACATTCAGTACTTC
d_call: NA; cdr3_length: 14; v_call: TRBV4-3; j_call: TRBJ2-3; clone_size: NA; cdr3_aa: CASSRRDTTDTQYF; cdr3_nt: TGCGCCAGCAGCCGAAGGGACACCACAGATACGCAGTATTTT
d_call: TRBD2; cdr3_length: 15; v_call: TRBV7-3; j_call: TRBJ2-1; clone_size: NA; cdr3_aa: CASSPSGSSYNEQFF; cdr3_nt: TGTGCCAGCAGCCCTAGCGGGAGCTCCTACAATGAGCAGTTCTTC
d_call: NA; cdr3_length: 14; v_call: TRBV9; j_call: TRBJ2-1; clone_size: NA; cdr3_aa: CASSLLGLQGEQFF; cdr3_nt: TGTGCCAGCAGCCTCCTGGGTCTCCAGGGTGAGCAGTTCTTC
d_call: NA; cdr3_length: 14; v_call: TRBV11-2; j_call: TRBJ2-1; clone_size: NA; cdr3_aa: CASSFRGSANEQFF; cdr3_nt: TGTGCCAGCAGCTTTCGAGGATCAGCGAATGAGCAGTTCTTC
d_call: TRBD1; cdr3_length: 17; v_call: TRBV5-1; j_call: TRBJ1-2; clone_size: NA; cdr3_aa: CASSRLAGTGVGTGYTF; cdr3_nt: TGCGCCAGCAGCCGCCTCGCCGGGACAGGGGTGGGGACTGGCTACACCTTC
d_call: TRBD1; cdr3_length: 12; v_call: TRBV18; j_call: TRBJ2-5; clone_size: NA; cdr3_aa: CASSRQGETQYF; cdr3_nt: TGTGCCAGCTCACGACAGGGTGAGACCCAGTACTTC
d_call: TRBD1; cdr3_length: 16; v_call: TRBV18; j_call: TRBJ2-1; clone_size: once; cdr3_aa: CASSKGGSYTYNEQFF; cdr3_nt: TGTGCCAGCTCAAAAGGGGGCTCGTATACCTACAATGAGCAGTTCTTC
d_call: NA; cdr3_length: 15; v_call: TRBV15; j_call: TRBJ1-2; clone_size: NA; cdr3_aa: CATSRIQGGLRGYTF; cdr3_nt: TGTGCCACCAGCAGAATCCAAGGAGGGCTCAGGGGCTACACCTTC
d_call: TRBD2; cdr3_length: 16; v_call: TRBV29-1; j_call: TRBJ2-1; clone_size: NA; cdr3_aa: CSVEGGKSGVYNEQFF; cdr3_nt: TGCAGCGTTGAAGGCGGCAAGAGCGGGGTATACAATGAGCAGTTCTTC
d_call: NA; cdr3_length: 16; v_call: TRBV27; j_call: TRBJ1-6; clone_size: NA; cdr3_aa: CASSLSGNRPHSPLHF; cdr3_nt: TGTGCCAGCAGTTTATCGGGGAACAGACCCCATTCACCCCTCCACTTT
d_call: NA; cdr3_length: 14; v_call: TRBV4-1; j_call: TRBJ1-3; clone_size: NA; cdr3_aa: CASSQDQTAAPIYF; cdr3_nt: TGCGCCAGCAGCCAAGACCAGACAGCCGCCCCCATATATTTT
d_call: NA; cdr3_length: 14; v_call: TRBV19; j_call: TRBJ2-2; clone_size: NA; cdr3_aa: CASSMFEGTGELFF; cdr3_nt: TGTGCCAGTAGTATGTTCGAGGGCACCGGGGAGCTGTTTTTT
d_call: TRBD1; cdr3_length: 15; v_call: TRBV7-2; j_call: TRBJ2-3; clone_size: NA; cdr3_aa: CASSFWTGSTDTQYF; cdr3_nt: TGTGCCAGCAGTTTTTGGACAGGCAGCACAGATACGCAGTATTTT
d_call: TRBD1; cdr3_length: 16; v_call: TRBV27; j_call: TRBJ2-1; clone_size: NA; cdr3_aa: CASSLQDRGGYNEQFF; cdr3_nt: TGTGCCAGCAGTTTACAGGACAGGGGTGGCTACAATGAGCAGTTCTTC
d_call: TRBD1; cdr3_length: 12; v_call: TRBV28; j_call: TRBJ2-1; clone_size: NA; cdr3_aa: CASSLDQGVKFF; cdr3_nt: TGTGCCAGCAGTTTAGATCAGGGGGTAAAGTTCTTC
d_call: TRBD1; cdr3_length: 15; v_call: TRBV28; j_call: TRBJ2-1; clone_size: NA; cdr3_aa: CASSFGTGPNNEQFF; cdr3_nt: TGTGCCAGCAGTTTTGGGACAGGACCCAACAATGAGCAGTTCTTC
d_call: TRBD1; cdr3_length: 14; v_call: TRBV19; j_call: TRBJ1-5; clone_size: NA; cdr3_aa: CASRQTGDHQPQHF; cdr3_nt: TGTGCCAGTAGACAAACAGGGGATCATCAGCCCCAGCATTTT
d_call: TRBD2; cdr3_length: 16; v_call: TRBV7-9; j_call: TRBJ2-1; clone_size: NA; cdr3_aa: CASSLKASGSGYEQFF; cdr3_nt: TGTGCCAGCAGCCTAAAGGCTAGCGGGAGTGGCTATGAGCAGTTCTTC
d_call: NA; cdr3_length: 11; v_call: TRBV5-1; j_call: TRBJ2-7; clone_size: few; cdr3_aa: CASSLGAGQYF; cdr3_nt: TGCGCCAGCAGCCTGGGGGCCGGGCAGTACTTC
d_call: NA; cdr3_length: 14; v_call: TRBV7-9; j_call: TRBJ2-2; clone_size: NA; cdr3_aa: CASSLQGLTGELFF; cdr3_nt: TGTGCCAGCAGTTTACAGGGATTAACCGGGGAGCTGTTTTTT
d_call: NA; cdr3_length: 15; v_call: TRBV4-1; j_call: TRBJ1-3; clone_size: few; cdr3_aa: CASSQALSIPHTIYF; cdr3_nt: TGCGCCAGCAGCCAAGCCCTCAGCATCCCCCACACCATATATTTT
d_call: NA; cdr3_length: 14; v_call: TRBV5-1; j_call: TRBJ1-4; clone_size: NA; cdr3_aa: CASSGWTMAEKLFF; cdr3_nt: TGCGCCAGCAGCGGCTGGACAATGGCTGAAAAACTGTTTTTT
d_call: NA; cdr3_length: 14; v_call: TRBV5-1; j_call: TRBJ1-1; clone_size: NA; cdr3_aa: CASSINTGNTEAFF; cdr3_nt: TGCGCCAGCAGCATCAACACGGGGAACACTGAAGCTTTCTTT
d_call: NA; cdr3_length: 19; v_call: TRBV7-8; j_call: TRBJ2-6; clone_size: NA; cdr3_aa: CASSSRNRATYSGANVLTF; cdr3_nt: TGTGCCAGCAGCTCACGCAACAGGGCTACATACTCTGGGGCCAACGTCCTGACTTTC
d_call: TRBD2; cdr3_length: 15; v_call: TRBV18; j_call: TRBJ2-7; clone_size: NA; cdr3_aa: CASSPAGGTEYEQYF; cdr3_nt: TGTGCCAGCTCACCTGCGGGAGGGACGGAGTACGAGCAGTACTTC
d_call: TRBD2; cdr3_length: 15; v_call: TRBV18; j_call: TRBJ2-5; clone_size: once; cdr3_aa: CASSPGGGSLETQYF; cdr3_nt: TGTGCCAGCTCACCAGGCGGCGGGAGTTTGGAGACCCAGTACTTC
d_call: NA; cdr3_length: 14; v_call: TRBV30; j_call: TRBJ2-3; clone_size: NA; cdr3_aa: CAWSGFNRADTQYF; cdr3_nt: TGTGCCTGGAGTGGGTTTAACAGGGCAGATACGCAGTATTTT
d_call: TRBD1; cdr3_length: 13; v_call: TRBV18; j_call: TRBJ2-7; clone_size: NA; cdr3_aa: CASSPRGQGEQYF; cdr3_nt: TGTGCCAGCTCACCGAGGGGGCAGGGCGAGCAGTACTTC
d_call: TRBD2; cdr3_length: 18; v_call: TRBV19; j_call: TRBJ2-3; clone_size: NA; cdr3_aa: CASSIDETSGSRTDTQYF; cdr3_nt: TGTGCCAGTAGTATAGACGAGACTAGCGGGTCCCGCACAGATACGCAGTATTTT
d_call: NA; cdr3_length: 15; v_call: TRBV7-3; j_call: TRBJ2-1; clone_size: NA; cdr3_aa: CASSFSGGPGNEQFF; cdr3_nt: TGTGCCAGCAGCTTTTCTGGAGGGCCGGGGAATGAGCAGTTCTTC
d_call: NA; cdr3_length: 15; v_call: TRBV7-2; j_call: TRBJ1-2; clone_size: NA; cdr3_aa: CASSLALAGGSGYTF; cdr3_nt: TGTGCCAGCAGCTTAGCGCTGGCGGGGGGCTCTGGCTACACCTTC
d_call: NA; cdr3_length: 14; v_call: TRBV27; j_call: TRBJ1-2; clone_size: NA; cdr3_aa: CASSLSRENYGYTF; cdr3_nt: TGTGCCAGCAGTTTATCCAGGGAGAACTATGGCTACACCTTC
d_call: NA; cdr3_length: 13; v_call: TRBV6-5; j_call: TRBJ2-1; clone_size: NA; cdr3_aa: CASRRPGNNEQFF; cdr3_nt: TGTGCCAGCAGGAGACCAGGGAACAATGAGCAGTTCTTC
d_call: TRBD1; cdr3_length: 15; v_call: TRBV6-1; j_call: TRBJ2-7; clone_size: NA; cdr3_aa: CASSAVRGPTYEQYF; cdr3_nt: TGTGCCAGCAGTGCCGTTAGGGGGCCTACCTACGAGCAGTACTTC
d_call: TRBD2; cdr3_length: 15; v_call: TRBV4-3; j_call: TRBJ2-1; clone_size: NA; cdr3_aa: CASSQASGRGNEQFF; cdr3_nt: TGCGCCAGCAGCCAAGCGAGCGGGAGAGGAAATGAGCAGTTCTTC
d_call: NA; cdr3_length: 10; v_call: TRBV20-1; j_call: TRBJ2-3; clone_size: NA; cdr3_aa: CSAQGGTQYF; cdr3_nt: TGCAGTGCTCAGGGGGGTACGCAGTATTTT
d_call: NA; cdr3_length: 13; v_call: TRBV28; j_call: TRBJ2-7; clone_size: NA; cdr3_aa: CASSLTKPYEQYF; cdr3_nt: TGTGCCAGCAGTTTAACAAAGCCCTACGAGCAGTACTTC
d_call: NA; cdr3_length: 12; v_call: TRBV7-2; j_call: TRBJ2-5; clone_size: NA; cdr3_aa: CASSLGSRTQYF; cdr3_nt: TGTGCCAGCAGCTTAGGTAGCCGGACCCAGTACTTC
d_call: TRBD1; cdr3_length: 14; v_call: TRBV7-9; j_call: TRBJ2-5; clone_size: once; cdr3_aa: CASSLGQGVETQYF; cdr3_nt: TGTGCCAGCAGCTTAGGCCAGGGGGTGGAGACCCAGTACTTC
d_call: NA; cdr3_length: 16; v_call: TRBV7-2; j_call: TRBJ2-3; clone_size: once; cdr3_aa: CASSFRGDLPTDTQYF; cdr3_nt: TGTGCCAGCAGCTTCCGCGGGGACCTACCCACAGATACGCAGTATTTT
d_call: NA; cdr3_length: 11; v_call: TRBV6-5; j_call: TRBJ1-2; clone_size: once; cdr3_aa: CASKQGFGYTF; cdr3_nt: TGTGCCAGTAAGCAGGGATTTGGCTACACCTTC
d_call: TRBD2; cdr3_length: 16; v_call: TRBV9; j_call: TRBJ2-7; clone_size: NA; cdr3_aa: CASSPRLAFSSYEQYF; cdr3_nt: TGTGCCAGCAGCCCTCGACTAGCGTTCAGCTCCTACGAGCAGTACTTC
d_call: TRBD1; cdr3_length: 15; v_call: TRBV5-4; j_call: TRBJ1-2; clone_size: once; cdr3_aa: CASSLRQGSNYGYTF; cdr3_nt: TGTGCCAGCAGCCTCAGACAGGGTTCCAACTATGGCTACACCTTC
d_call: NA; cdr3_length: 12; v_call: TRBV2; j_call: TRBJ1-2; clone_size: NA; cdr3_aa: CASKWTAYGYTF; cdr3_nt: TGTGCCAGCAAATGGACAGCGTATGGCTACACCTTC
d_call: NA; cdr3_length: 15; v_call: TRBV19; j_call: TRBJ1-4; clone_size: NA; cdr3_aa: CASSIGGVNNEKLFF; cdr3_nt: TGTGCCAGTAGTATAGGTGGCGTGAATAATGAAAAACTGTTTTTT
d_call: NA; cdr3_length: 15; v_call: TRBV7-7; j_call: TRBJ2-7; clone_size: NA; cdr3_aa: CASSLGGAATYEQYF; cdr3_nt: TGTGCTAGCAGCTTAGGGGGGGCGGCAACCTACGAGCAGTACTTC
d_call: NA; cdr3_length: 15; v_call: TRBV23-1; j_call: TRBJ1-3; clone_size: NA; cdr3_aa: CASSQCRSSGNTIYF; cdr3_nt: TGCGCCAGCAGTCAATGTCGGAGCTCTGGAAACACCATATATTTT
d_call: NA; cdr3_length: 14; v_call: TRBV5-1; j_call: TRBJ2-2; clone_size: NA; cdr3_aa: CASQGTLNTGELFF; cdr3_nt: TGCGCCAGCCAAGGGACACTCAACACCGGGGAGCTGTTTTTT
d_call: NA; cdr3_length: 14; v_call: TRBV28; j_call: TRBJ2-7; clone_size: NA; cdr3_aa: CASKLSGRLEEQYF; cdr3_nt: TGTGCCAGCAAATTGAGCGGAAGACTGGAAGAGCAGTACTTC
d_call: TRBD1; cdr3_length: 15; v_call: TRBV7-2; j_call: TRBJ2-5; clone_size: NA; cdr3_aa: CASSETGGVAETQYF; cdr3_nt: TGTGCCAGCAGCGAGACAGGGGGAGTTGCAGAGACCCAGTACTTC
d_call: TRBD1; cdr3_length: 14; v_call: TRBV28; j_call: TRBJ2-7; clone_size: NA; cdr3_aa: CASSLVGQDYEQYF; cdr3_nt: TGTGCCAGCAGTTTGGTGGGACAGGACTACGAGCAGTACTTC